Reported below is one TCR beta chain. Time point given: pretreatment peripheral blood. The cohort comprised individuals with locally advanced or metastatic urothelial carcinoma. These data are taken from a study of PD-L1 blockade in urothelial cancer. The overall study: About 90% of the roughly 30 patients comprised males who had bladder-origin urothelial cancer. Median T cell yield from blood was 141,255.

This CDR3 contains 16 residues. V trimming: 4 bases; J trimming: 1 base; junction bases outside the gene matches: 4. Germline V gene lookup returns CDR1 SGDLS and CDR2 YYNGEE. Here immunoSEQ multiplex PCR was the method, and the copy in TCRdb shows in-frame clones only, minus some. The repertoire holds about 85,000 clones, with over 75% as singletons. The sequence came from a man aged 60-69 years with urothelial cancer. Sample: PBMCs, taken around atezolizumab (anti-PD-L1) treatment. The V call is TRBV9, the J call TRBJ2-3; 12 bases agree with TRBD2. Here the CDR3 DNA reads TGTGCCAGCAGCTTCCGGACTAGCGGGGGCACAGATACGCAGTATTTT. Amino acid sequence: CASSFRTSGGTDTQYF.